This TCR beta chain was sequenced during a study of cytomegalovirus exposure and HLA in healthy donors. Study overall: Most genotyped donors, about 81% of 300 to 400, had Caucasian-associated genetic ancestry. Study results and limitations: A later analysis linked a missense DCLRE1C variant to TCR beta V- and J-gene trimming.

About this clone: What it binds is not known.

The CDR3 has 12 amino acids. Germline CDR1 SNHLY, CDR2 FYNNEI. With 6 bases removed from V and 2 bases from J, the gap between germline ends came to 6 bases. Vbeta (60) and Jbeta (13) primers were used in the PCR. Clones were read by immunoSEQ multiplex PCR, and TCRdb kept only the in-frame ones, dropping some. The sample includes about 120,000 clones, approximately 80% of them seen just once. Sequenced sample: PBMCs. The sequence was collected from a woman aged 55-69 years in good health and CMV-seropositive. The chain joins TRBV2 to TRBJ2-3; possibly TRBD1 for D (5 bases). For the CDR3, the DNA is TGTGCCAGCAGGGACACCACAGATACGCAGTATTTT. Its translation: CASRDTTDTQYF.